This T cell receptor (beta chain) was captured by sequencing in a study of cytomegalovirus exposure and HLA in healthy donors. Study-wide results and caveats: The authors listed 150 to 200 TCR beta chains as cytomegalovirus-associated. Many donors shared some public TCRs, even though most TCR sequences were rare.

Profiling relied on immunoSEQ multiplex PCR, and the TCRdb table lists in-frame clones only, not all of them. Here the sample spans 110,000 to 150,000 clones, 85% to 90% being singletons. About this clone: The antigen is not known.

CDR3 length: 15 residues. Per the germline V gene, CDR1 is SGHTA and CDR2 is FQGNSA. With 4 bases removed from V and 4 bases from J, the gap between germline ends came to 14 bases. The clonotype comes from a woman between 18 and 29 years old in good health and CMV-seropositive. The chain recombines TRBV7-2 with TRBJ2-1; D might be TRBD2 (6 bases). The sample was PBMCs. In DNA, the CDR3 is TGTGCCAGCAGCTGGCCCGGCGGGGCTTACAATGAGCAGTTCTTC. This codes for CASSWPGGAYNEQFF.